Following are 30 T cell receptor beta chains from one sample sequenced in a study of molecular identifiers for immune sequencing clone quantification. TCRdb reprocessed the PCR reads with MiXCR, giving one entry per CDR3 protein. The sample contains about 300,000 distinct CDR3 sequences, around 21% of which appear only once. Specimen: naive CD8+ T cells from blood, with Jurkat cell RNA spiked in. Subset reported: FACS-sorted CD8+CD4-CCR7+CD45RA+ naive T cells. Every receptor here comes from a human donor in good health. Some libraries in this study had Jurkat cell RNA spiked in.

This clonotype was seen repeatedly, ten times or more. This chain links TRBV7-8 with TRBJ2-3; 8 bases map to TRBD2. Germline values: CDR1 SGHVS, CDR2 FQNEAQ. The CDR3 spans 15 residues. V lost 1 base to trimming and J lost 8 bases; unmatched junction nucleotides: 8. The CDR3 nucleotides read TGTGCCAGCAGCTTAGAAGGGGCCGGGGGGGGTACGCAGTATTTT. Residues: CASSLEGAGGGTQYF. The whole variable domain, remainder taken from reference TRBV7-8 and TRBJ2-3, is GAGVSQSPRYKVAKRGQDVALRCDPISGHVSLFWYQQALGQGPEFLTYFQNEAQLDKSGLPSDRFFAERPEGSVSTLKIQRTQQEDSAVYLCASSLEGAGGGTQYFGPGTRLTVL.

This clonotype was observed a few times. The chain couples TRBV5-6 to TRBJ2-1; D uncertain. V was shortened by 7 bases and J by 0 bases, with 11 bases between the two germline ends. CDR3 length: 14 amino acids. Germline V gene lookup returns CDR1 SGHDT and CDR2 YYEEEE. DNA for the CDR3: TGTGCCAGCGAAGACGTCAGCTCCTACAATGAGCAGTTCTTC. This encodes CASEDVSSYNEQFF.

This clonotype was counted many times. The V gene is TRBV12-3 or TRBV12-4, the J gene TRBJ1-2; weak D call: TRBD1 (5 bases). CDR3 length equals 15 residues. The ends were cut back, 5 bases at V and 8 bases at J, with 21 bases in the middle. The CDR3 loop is CASSVYRDAGGGYTF. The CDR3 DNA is TGTGCCAGCAGTGTGTACCGGGACGCAGGCGGCGGCTACACCTTC.

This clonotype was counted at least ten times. CDR3 amino acids: CASSLEIHPGQGAVGELFF. The DNA of the CDR3 is TGTGCCAGCAGCTTGGAAATTCACCCGGGACAGGGGGCGGTCGGGGAGCTGTTTTTT. V is TRBV5-6 and J is TRBJ2-2; 12 bases are shared with TRBD1. CDR3 length equals 19 residues. Germline V gives CDR1 SGHDT, CDR2 YYEEEE. Trimming removed 0 bases from V and 7 bases from J; junction bases left unmatched: 13.

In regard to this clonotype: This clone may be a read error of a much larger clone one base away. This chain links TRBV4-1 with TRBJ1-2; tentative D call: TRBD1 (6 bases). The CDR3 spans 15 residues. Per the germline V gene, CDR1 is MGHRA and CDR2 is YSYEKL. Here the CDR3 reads CASSQGQATNCGYTF. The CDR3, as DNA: TGCGCCAGCAGCCAAGGACAGGCCACTAACTGTGGCTACACCTTC.

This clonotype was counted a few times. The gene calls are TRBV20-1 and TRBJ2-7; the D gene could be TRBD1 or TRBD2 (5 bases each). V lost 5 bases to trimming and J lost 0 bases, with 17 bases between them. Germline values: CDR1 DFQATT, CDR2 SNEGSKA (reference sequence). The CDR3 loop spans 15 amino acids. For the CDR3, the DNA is TGCAGTGCTCGGGACCTAACAGAGAGCTCCTACGAGCAGTACTTC. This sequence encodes CSARDLTESSYEQYF.

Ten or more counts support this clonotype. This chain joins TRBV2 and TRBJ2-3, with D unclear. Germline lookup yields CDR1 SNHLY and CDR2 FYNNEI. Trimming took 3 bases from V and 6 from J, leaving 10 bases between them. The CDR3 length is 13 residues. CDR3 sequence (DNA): TGTGCCAGCAGTGAGACGGCACGGGATACGCAGTATTTT. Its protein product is CASSETARDTQYF.

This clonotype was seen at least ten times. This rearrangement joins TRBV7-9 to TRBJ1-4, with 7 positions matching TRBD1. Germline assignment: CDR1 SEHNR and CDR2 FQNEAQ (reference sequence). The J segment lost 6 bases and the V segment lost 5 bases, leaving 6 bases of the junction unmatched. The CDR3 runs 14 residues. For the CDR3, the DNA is TGTGCCAGCAGCCCTCTCGACAGGGATGAAAAACTGTTTTTT. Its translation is CASSPLDRDEKLFF.

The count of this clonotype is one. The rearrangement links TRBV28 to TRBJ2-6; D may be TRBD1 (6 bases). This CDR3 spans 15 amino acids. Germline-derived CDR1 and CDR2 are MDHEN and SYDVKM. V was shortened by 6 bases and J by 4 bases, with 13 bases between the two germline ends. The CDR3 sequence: CASRHRAPGANVLTF. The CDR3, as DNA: TGTGCCAGCAGGCACAGGGCACCGGGGGCCAACGTCCTGACTTTC.

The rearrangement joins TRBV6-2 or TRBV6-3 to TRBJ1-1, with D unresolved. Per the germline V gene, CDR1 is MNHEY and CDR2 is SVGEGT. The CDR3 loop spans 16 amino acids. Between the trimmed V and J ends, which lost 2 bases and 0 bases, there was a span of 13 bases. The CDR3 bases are TGTGCCAGCAGTTACGGTGCTCTACAGATGAACACTGAAGCTTTCTTT. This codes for CASSYGALQMNTEAFF.

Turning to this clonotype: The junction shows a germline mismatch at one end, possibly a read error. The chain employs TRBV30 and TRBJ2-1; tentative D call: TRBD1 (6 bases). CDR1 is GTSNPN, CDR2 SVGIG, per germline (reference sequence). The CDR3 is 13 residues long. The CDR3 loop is CAWSMGHYNEQLF. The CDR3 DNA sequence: TGTGCCTGGAGTATGGGACACTACAATGAGCAGCTCTTC.

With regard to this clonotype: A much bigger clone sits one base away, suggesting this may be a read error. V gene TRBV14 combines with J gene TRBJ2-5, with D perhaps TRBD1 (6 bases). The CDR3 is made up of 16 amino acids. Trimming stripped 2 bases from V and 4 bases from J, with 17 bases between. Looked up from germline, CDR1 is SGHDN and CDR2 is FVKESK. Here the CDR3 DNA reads TGTGCCAGCAGCCAAACAGCAGGGGTGAATGGAGAGACCCAGTACTTC. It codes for CASSQTAGVNGETQYF.

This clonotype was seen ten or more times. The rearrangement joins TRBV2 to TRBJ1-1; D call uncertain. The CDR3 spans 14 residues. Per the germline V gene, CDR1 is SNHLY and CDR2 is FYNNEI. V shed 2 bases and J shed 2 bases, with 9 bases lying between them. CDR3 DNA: TGTGCCAGCAGTGAATTGACCTTAAACACTGAAGCTTTCTTT. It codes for CASSELTLNTEAFF.

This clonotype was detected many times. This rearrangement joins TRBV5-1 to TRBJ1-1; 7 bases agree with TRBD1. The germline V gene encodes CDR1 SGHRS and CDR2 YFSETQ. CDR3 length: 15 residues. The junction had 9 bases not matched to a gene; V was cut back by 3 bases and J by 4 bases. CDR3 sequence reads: CASSYYRGESTEAFF. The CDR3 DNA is TGCGCCAGCAGCTACTACAGGGGAGAGAGCACTGAAGCTTTCTTT.

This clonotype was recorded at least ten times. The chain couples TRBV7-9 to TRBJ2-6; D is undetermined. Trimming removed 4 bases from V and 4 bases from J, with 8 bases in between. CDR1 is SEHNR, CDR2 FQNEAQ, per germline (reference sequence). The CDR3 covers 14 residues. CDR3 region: CASSSVSGANVLTF. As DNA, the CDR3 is TGTGCCAGCAGCTCGGTATCCGGGGCCAACGTCCTGACTTTC.

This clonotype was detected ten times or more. The DNA for the CDR3 is TGTGCCAGCAAAGGACTAGCTATAGATACGCAGTATTTT. It encodes CASKGLAIDTQYF. The genes are TRBV27 and TRBJ2-3; 8 bases line up with TRBD2. The junction had 5 bases not matched to a gene; V was cut back by 7 bases and J by 5 bases. Per germline, CDR1 MNHEY and CDR2 SMNVEV (reference sequence). This CDR3 region has 13 residues.

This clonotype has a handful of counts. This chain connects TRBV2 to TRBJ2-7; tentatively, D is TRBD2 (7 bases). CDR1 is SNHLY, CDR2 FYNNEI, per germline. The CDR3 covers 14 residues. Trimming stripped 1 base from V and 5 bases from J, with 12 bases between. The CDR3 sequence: CASSEEAGADEQYF. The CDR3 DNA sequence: TGTGCCAGCAGTGAAGAGGCGGGGGCGGACGAGCAGTACTTC.

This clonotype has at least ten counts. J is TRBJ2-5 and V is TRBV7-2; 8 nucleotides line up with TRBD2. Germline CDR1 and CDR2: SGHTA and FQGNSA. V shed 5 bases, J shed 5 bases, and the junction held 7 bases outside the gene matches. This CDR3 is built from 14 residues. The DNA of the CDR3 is TGTGCCAGCAGCCAGCCGGGGGGGTGGGAGACCCAGTACTTC. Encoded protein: CASSQPGGWETQYF.

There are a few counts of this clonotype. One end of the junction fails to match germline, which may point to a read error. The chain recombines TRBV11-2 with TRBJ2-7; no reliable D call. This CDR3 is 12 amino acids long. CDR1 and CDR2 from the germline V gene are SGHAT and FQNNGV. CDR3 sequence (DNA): TGTGCCAGCGGCTTAGATGCCTACGAGCAGTACTTC. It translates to CASGLDAYEQYF.

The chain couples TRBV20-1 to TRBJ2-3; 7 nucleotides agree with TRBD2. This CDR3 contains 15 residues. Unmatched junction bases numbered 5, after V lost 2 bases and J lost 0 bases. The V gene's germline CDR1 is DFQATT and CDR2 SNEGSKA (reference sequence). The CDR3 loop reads CSARSLAESTDTQYF. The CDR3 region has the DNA TGCAGTGCTAGATCGCTAGCGGAAAGCACAGATACGCAGTATTTT.

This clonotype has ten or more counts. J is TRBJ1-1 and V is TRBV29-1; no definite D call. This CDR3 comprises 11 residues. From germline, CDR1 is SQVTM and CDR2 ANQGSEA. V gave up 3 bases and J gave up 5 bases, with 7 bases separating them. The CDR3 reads CSVELATEAFF. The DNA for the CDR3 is TGCAGCGTTGAGCTGGCAACTGAAGCTTTCTTT.

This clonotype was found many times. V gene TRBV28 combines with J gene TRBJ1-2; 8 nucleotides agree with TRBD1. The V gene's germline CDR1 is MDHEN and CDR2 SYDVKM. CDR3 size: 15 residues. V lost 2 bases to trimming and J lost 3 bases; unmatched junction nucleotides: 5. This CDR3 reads CASSLGAGGYYGYTF. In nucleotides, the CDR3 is TGTGCCAGCAGTTTAGGTGCAGGGGGCTACTATGGCTACACCTTC.

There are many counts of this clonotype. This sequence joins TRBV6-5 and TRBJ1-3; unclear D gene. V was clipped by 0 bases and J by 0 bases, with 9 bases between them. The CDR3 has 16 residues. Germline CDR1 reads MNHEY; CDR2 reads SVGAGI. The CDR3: CASSYSMWSSGNTIYF. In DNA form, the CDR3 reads TGTGCCAGCAGTTACTCGATGTGGAGCTCTGGAAACACCATATATTTT.

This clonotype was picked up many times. The CDR3 loop reads CASSPEALSRSTDTQYF. In DNA form, the CDR3 reads TGTGCCAGCAGCCCGGAGGCCCTGTCGCGGAGCACAGATACGCAGTATTTT. The chain joins TRBV5-6 to TRBJ2-3; D is perhaps TRBD2 (5 bases). This CDR3 spans 17 amino acids. In germline, CDR1 is SGHDT, CDR2 YYEEEE. Trimming pared 4 bases from V and 0 bases from J, leaving 18 bases between.

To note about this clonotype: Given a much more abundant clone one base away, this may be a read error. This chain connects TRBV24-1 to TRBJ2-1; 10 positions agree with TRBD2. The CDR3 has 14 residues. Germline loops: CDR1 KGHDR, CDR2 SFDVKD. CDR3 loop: CATSDSSGSNERFF. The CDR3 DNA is TGTGCCACCAGTGATTCTAGCGGGAGTAATGAGCGGTTCTTC.

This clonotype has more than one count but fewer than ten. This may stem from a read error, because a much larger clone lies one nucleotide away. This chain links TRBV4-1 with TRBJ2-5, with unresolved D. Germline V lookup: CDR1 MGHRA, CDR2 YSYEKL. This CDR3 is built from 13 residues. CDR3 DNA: TGCGCCAGCAACCAAGAACCCGGAGAGACCCAGTACTTC. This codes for CASNQEPGETQYF.

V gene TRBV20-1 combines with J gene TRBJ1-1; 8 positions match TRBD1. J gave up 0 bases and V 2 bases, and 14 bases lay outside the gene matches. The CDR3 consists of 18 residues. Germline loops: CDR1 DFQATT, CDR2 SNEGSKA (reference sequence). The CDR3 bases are TGCAGTGCTAGAAACTGGACAGGGTTTCGAGATTTGAACACTGAAGCTTTCTTT. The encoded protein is CSARNWTGFRDLNTEAFF.

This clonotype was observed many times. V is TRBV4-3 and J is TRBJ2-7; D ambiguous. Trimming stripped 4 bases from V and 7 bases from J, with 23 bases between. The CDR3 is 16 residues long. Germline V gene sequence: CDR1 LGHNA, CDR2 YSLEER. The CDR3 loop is CASSPSTASPPGEQYF. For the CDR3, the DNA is TGCGCCAGCAGCCCATCGACGGCGTCGCCCCCTGGGGAGCAGTACTTC.

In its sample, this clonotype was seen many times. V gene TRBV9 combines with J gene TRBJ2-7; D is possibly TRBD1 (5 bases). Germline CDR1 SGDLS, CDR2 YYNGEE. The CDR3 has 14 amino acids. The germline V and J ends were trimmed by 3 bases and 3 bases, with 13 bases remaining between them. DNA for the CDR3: TGTGCCAGCAGCGAGGACAATGAGTTCTACGAGCAGTACTTC. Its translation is CASSEDNEFYEQYF.

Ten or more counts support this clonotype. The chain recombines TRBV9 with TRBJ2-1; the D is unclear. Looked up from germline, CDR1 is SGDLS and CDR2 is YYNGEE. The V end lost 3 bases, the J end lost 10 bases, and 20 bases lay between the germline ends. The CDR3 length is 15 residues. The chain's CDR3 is CASSGLTSGRPEQFF. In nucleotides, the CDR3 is TGTGCCAGCAGCGGATTAACGAGTGGGCGGCCGGAGCAGTTCTTC.